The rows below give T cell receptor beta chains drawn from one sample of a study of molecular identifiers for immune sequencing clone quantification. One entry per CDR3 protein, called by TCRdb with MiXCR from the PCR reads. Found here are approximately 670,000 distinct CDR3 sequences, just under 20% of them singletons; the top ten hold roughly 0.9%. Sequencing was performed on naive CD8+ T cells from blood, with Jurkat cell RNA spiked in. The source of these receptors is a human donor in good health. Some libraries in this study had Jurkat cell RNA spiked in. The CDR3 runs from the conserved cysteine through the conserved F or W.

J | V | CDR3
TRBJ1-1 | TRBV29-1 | CSVMTQGMNTEAFF
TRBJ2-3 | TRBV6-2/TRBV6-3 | CASSYPAGILTDTQYF
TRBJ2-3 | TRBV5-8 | CASSLEGSGASVDTQYF
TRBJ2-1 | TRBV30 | CAWGPGQSSYNEQFF
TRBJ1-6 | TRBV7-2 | CASSLRQSASYNSPLHF
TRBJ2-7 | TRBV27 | CASSGVGVAGVVHEQYF
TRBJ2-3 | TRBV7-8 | CASSFWSETSTDTQYF
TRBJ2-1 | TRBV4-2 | CASSQDPANPYNEQFF
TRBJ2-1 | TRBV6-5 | CASSLGAGSFDEQFF
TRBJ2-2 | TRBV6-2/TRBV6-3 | CASSYGTSDTGELFF
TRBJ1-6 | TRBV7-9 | CASSSGTGARGSPLHF
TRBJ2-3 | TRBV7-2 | CASSLIPASGGVDTQYF
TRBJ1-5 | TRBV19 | CASNQDSYSNQPQHF
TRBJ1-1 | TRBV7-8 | CASSLKDLNTEAFF
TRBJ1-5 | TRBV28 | CASRVSNQPQHF
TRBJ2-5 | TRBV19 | CASSGRSDPETQYF
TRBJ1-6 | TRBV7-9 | CASSPPGDQRSPLHF
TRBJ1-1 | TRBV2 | CASSERTGITEAFF
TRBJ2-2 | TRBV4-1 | CASSLPGDNTGELFF
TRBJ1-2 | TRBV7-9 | CASSTTGQDPSGYTF
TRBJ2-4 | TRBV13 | CATSNRDRGLAKNIQYF
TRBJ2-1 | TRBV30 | CAHQGQGSNEQFF
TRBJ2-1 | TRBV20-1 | CSARDLSSGAYNEQFF
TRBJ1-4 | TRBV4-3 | CASSQDQGYQSEKLFF
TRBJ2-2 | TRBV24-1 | CATSDFGRNAGELFF
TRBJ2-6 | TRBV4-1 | CASSPRDSGANVLTF
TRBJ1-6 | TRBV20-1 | CSASAPGQGDGSPLHF
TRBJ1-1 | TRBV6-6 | CASSYVQGGTEAFF
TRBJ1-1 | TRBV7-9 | CASSALDRNTEAFF
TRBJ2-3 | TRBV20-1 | CSARGLSTDTQYF
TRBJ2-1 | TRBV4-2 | CASSQTVSDEQFF
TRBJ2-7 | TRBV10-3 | CAIRGDTFPGEQYF
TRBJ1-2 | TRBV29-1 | CSVEDQGGYTF
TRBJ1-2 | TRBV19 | CASSTGEDYGYTF
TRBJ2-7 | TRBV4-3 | CASSQDAYSSYEQYF
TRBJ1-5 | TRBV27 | CASSLGTAINQPQHF
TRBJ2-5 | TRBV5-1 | CASSFHDRVPETQYF
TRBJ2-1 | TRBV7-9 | CASSLAGGPTTNEQFF
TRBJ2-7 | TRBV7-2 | CASRQDQSLSEQYF
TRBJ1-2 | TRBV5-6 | CASSSVGDREGGHTF
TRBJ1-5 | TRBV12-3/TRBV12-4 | CASSLDKIENQPQHF
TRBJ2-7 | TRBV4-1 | CASSQTSTYEQYF
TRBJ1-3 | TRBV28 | CASSLFRSGNTIYF
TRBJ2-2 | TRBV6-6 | CASWSEGELFF
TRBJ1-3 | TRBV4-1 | CASSQNLSSGNTIYF
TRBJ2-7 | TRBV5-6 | CASSLEGRGPYEQYF